This is a list of T cell receptor beta chains from one sample in a study of shared clonotypes between healthy human individuals. Profiled with immunoSEQ multiplex PCR; TCRdb holds only in-frame clones, not every one. This table has about 1.5 million clones, around 98% appearing once. Material: naive CD4+ T cells sorted from blood. The receptors were sampled from a man aged 25 to 45 in good health. Both conserved end residues are part of each CDR3. The order of the fields is clone size, J gene, D gene, CDR3 length, V gene, CDR3 protein, CDR3 DNA. The D gene is left open where the match is weak. Size is stated for part of the rows, as once, few or many counts, or as a class when the clone is expanded.

clone size: -
J gene: TRBJ2-7
D gene: -
CDR3 length: 13
V gene: TRBV18
CDR3 protein: CASSPGSSYEQYF
CDR3 DNA: TGTGCCAGCTCACCGGGATCCTCCTACGAGCAGTACTTC

clone size: -
J gene: TRBJ1-4
D gene: -
CDR3 length: 13
V gene: TRBV19
CDR3 protein: CASSMGLNEKLFF
CDR3 DNA: TGTGCCAGTAGTATGGGACTGAATGAAAAACTGTTTTTT

clone size: once
J gene: TRBJ2-7
D gene: -
CDR3 length: 15
V gene: TRBV28
CDR3 protein: CASSLLPTMGVEQYF
CDR3 DNA: TGTGCCAGCAGTTTACTCCCGACGATGGGGGTCGAGCAGTACTTC

clone size: -
J gene: TRBJ1-4
D gene: -
CDR3 length: 16
V gene: TRBV5-1
CDR3 protein: CASSLAGGSTNEKLFF
CDR3 DNA: TGCGCCAGCAGCTTGGCCGGGGGATCGACTAATGAAAAACTGTTTTTT

clone size: -
J gene: TRBJ2-3
D gene: -
CDR3 length: 15
V gene: TRBV5-1
CDR3 protein: CASSLVASSTDTQYF
CDR3 DNA: TGCGCCAGCAGCTTGGTTGCTAGCTCCACAGATACGCAGTATTTT

clone size: -
J gene: TRBJ1-1
D gene: TRBD1
CDR3 length: 13
V gene: TRBV10-2
CDR3 protein: CASTRQGGTEAFF
CDR3 DNA: TGCGCCAGCACTAGACAGGGGGGGACTGAAGCTTTCTTT

clone size: -
J gene: TRBJ2-5
D gene: -
CDR3 length: 16
V gene: TRBV27
CDR3 protein: CASSFDPTGIRETQYF
CDR3 DNA: TGTGCCAGCAGTTTCGACCCGACAGGTATTAGGGAGACCCAGTACTTC

clone size: -
J gene: TRBJ2-7
D gene: -
CDR3 length: 13
V gene: TRBV11-3
CDR3 protein: CASSIGQNYEQYF
CDR3 DNA: TGTGCCAGCAGCATAGGACAGAACTACGAGCAGTACTTC

clone size: -
J gene: TRBJ2-3
D gene: -
CDR3 length: 13
V gene: TRBV13
CDR3 protein: CASSMGITDTQYF
CDR3 DNA: TGTGCCAGCAGCATGGGAATCACAGATACGCAGTATTTT

clone size: -
J gene: TRBJ1-1
D gene: -
CDR3 length: 16
V gene: TRBV27
CDR3 protein: CASSVLRGAASNEAFF
CDR3 DNA: TGTGCCAGCAGTGTATTGCGTGGGGCAGCCAGTAATGAAGCTTTCTTT

clone size: -
J gene: TRBJ1-1
D gene: -
CDR3 length: 14
V gene: TRBV29-1
CDR3 protein: CSVEVQGRNTEAFF
CDR3 DNA: TGCAGCGTTGAAGTTCAGGGGAGGAACACTGAAGCTTTCTTT

clone size: -
J gene: TRBJ2-3
D gene: TRBD2
CDR3 length: 16
V gene: TRBV18
CDR3 protein: CASSPGLAGLTDTQYF
CDR3 DNA: TGTGCCAGCTCACCAGGACTAGCGGGCCTGACAGATACGCAGTATTTT

clone size: -
J gene: TRBJ2-3
D gene: -
CDR3 length: 13
V gene: TRBV10-3
CDR3 protein: CAISPYETDTQYF
CDR3 DNA: TGTGCCATCAGTCCGTACGAAACAGATACGCAGTATTTT

clone size: -
J gene: TRBJ1-1
D gene: -
CDR3 length: 12
V gene: TRBV29-1
CDR3 protein: CSASRENTEAFF
CDR3 DNA: TGCAGCGCGTCCAGGGAGAACACTGAAGCTTTCTTT

clone size: few
J gene: TRBJ1-2
D gene: TRBD1
CDR3 length: 15
V gene: TRBV27
CDR3 protein: CASSFGQGARYGYTF
CDR3 DNA: TGTGCCAGCAGTTTCGGACAGGGGGCGCGGTATGGCTACACCTTC

clone size: -
J gene: TRBJ1-4
D gene: -
CDR3 length: 15
V gene: TRBV7-2
CDR3 protein: CASSTRAGWAEKLFF
CDR3 DNA: TGTGCCAGCAGCACAAGGGCAGGGTGGGCGGAAAAACTGTTTTTT

clone size: -
J gene: TRBJ1-2
D gene: -
CDR3 length: 14
V gene: TRBV5-6
CDR3 protein: CASSQTPGDYGYTF
CDR3 DNA: TGTGCCAGCAGCCAGACCCCAGGGGACTATGGCTACACCTTC

clone size: -
J gene: TRBJ2-7
D gene: TRBD1
CDR3 length: 14
V gene: TRBV5-1
CDR3 protein: CASSLTGGPDEQYF
CDR3 DNA: TGCGCCAGCAGCTTGACAGGGGGGCCGGACGAGCAGTACTTC

clone size: -
J gene: TRBJ1-1
D gene: TRBD1
CDR3 length: 16
V gene: TRBV25-1
CDR3 protein: CASSEYQGARLTEAFF
CDR3 DNA: TGTGCCAGCAGTGAATACCAGGGGGCGCGATTAACTGAAGCTTTCTTT

clone size: -
J gene: TRBJ2-4
D gene: -
CDR3 length: 11
V gene: TRBV2
CDR3 protein: CASTRGNIQYF
CDR3 DNA: TGTGCCAGCACCAGGGGCAACATTCAGTACTTC

clone size: -
J gene: TRBJ1-5
D gene: TRBD1
CDR3 length: 13
V gene: TRBV5-4
CDR3 protein: CASSYQGAQPQHF
CDR3 DNA: TGTGCCAGCAGCTACCAGGGGGCCCAGCCCCAGCATTTT

clone size: -
J gene: TRBJ2-5
D gene: TRBD2
CDR3 length: 17
V gene: TRBV30
CDR3 protein: CAWSRGTSGRAGETQYF
CDR3 DNA: TGTGCCTGGAGTAGGGGGACTAGCGGGAGGGCCGGTGAGACCCAGTACTTC

clone size: once
J gene: TRBJ1-2
D gene: -
CDR3 length: 9
V gene: TRBV6-4
CDR3 protein: CAGGKGYTF
CDR3 DNA: TGTGCGGGAGGGAAAGGCTACACCTTC

clone size: once
J gene: TRBJ2-1
D gene: TRBD2
CDR3 length: 16
V gene: TRBV5-1
CDR3 protein: CASSWGLVSSDNEQFF
CDR3 DNA: TGCGCCAGCAGCTGGGGACTAGTAAGTTCGGACAATGAGCAGTTCTTC

clone size: -
J gene: TRBJ2-2
D gene: -
CDR3 length: 17
V gene: TRBV18
CDR3 protein: CASSPISGTMNTGELFF
CDR3 DNA: TGTGCCAGCTCACCAATCAGCGGTACAATGAACACCGGGGAGCTGTTTTTT

clone size: -
J gene: TRBJ2-3
D gene: TRBD1
CDR3 length: 15
V gene: TRBV9
CDR3 protein: CASSSRDSYTDTQYF
CDR3 DNA: TGTGCCAGCAGCAGCCGGGACAGCTACACAGATACGCAGTATTTT

clone size: -
J gene: TRBJ1-4
D gene: -
CDR3 length: 15
V gene: TRBV9
CDR3 protein: CASSVQDGTNEKLFF
CDR3 DNA: TGTGCCAGCAGCGTCCAAGACGGAACTAATGAAAAACTGTTTTTT